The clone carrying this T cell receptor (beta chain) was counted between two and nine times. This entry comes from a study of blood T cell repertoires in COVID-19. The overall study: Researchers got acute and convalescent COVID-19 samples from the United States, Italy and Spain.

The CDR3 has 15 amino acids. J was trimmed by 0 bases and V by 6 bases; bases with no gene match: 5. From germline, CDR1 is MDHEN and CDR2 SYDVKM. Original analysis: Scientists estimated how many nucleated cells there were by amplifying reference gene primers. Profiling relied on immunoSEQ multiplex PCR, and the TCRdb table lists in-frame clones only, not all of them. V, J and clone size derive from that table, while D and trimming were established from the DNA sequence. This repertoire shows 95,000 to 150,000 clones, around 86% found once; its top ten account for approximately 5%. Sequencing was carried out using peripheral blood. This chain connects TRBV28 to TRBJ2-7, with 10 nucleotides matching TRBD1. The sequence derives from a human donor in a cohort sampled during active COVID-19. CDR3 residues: CASSWTGGSSYEQYF. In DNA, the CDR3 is TGTGCCAGCAGCTGGACAGGGGGTTCCTCCTACGAGCAGTACTTC.